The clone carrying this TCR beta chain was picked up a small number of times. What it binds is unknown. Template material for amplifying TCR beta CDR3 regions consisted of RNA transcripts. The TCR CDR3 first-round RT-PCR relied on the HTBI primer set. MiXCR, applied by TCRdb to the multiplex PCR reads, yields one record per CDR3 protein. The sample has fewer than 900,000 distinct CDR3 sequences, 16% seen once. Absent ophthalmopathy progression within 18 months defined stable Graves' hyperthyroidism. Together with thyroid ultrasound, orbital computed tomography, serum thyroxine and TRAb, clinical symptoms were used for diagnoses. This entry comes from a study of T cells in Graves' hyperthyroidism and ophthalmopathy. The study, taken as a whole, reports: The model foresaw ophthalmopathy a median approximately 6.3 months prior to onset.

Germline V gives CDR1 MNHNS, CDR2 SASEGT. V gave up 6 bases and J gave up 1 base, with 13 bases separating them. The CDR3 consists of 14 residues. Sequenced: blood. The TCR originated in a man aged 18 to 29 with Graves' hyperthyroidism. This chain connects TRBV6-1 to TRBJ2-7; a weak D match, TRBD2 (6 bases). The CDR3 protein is CASRKIADSYEQYF. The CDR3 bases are TGTGCCAGCAGGAAGATAGCGGATTCCTACGAGCAGTACTTC.